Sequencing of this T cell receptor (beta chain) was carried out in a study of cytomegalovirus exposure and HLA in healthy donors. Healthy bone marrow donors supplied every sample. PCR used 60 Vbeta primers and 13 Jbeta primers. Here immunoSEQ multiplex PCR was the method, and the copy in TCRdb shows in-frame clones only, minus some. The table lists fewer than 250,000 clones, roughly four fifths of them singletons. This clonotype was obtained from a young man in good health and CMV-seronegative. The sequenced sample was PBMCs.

The CDR3 spells CASSPPTDTNYGYTF. In nucleotides, the CDR3 is TGTGCCAGCTCACCACCGACAGATACTAACTATGGCTACACCTTC. This rearrangement joins TRBV18 to TRBJ1-2; D perhaps matches TRBD1 (5 bases). The CDR3 consists of 15 residues. Germline V gene sequence: CDR1 KGHSH, CDR2 LQKENI. With 0 bases removed from V and 0 bases from J, the gap between germline ends came to 8 bases. Variable domain in full (rest from reference TRBV18 and TRBJ1-2): NAGVMQNPRHLVRRRGQEARLRCSPMKGHSHVYWYRQLPEEGLKFMVYLQKENIIDESGMPKERFSAEFPKEGPSILRIQQVVRGDSAAYFCASSPPTDTNYGYTFGSGTRLTVV.